A selection of T cell receptor beta chains follows, all from one sample in a study of blood T cell repertoires in COVID-19. Clones were sequenced by immunoSEQ multiplex PCR, and TCRdb holds only the in-frame ones, with some missing. The repertoire includes roughly 21,000 clones, approximately 90% of them detected once, and about 20% sits in the top ten. Sample: peripheral blood. These TCRs come from a man between 65 and 85 years old with active COVID-19. The CDR3 runs from the conserved cysteine through the conserved F or W. The order of the fields is V gene, D gene, J gene, clone size, CDR3 length, CDR3 protein, CDR3 DNA. D genes are given only for firm matches. Clone sizes are given selectively: once, few, many, or a class where the clone is expanded.

v_gene: TRBV6-2/TRBV6-3
d_gene: TRBD2
j_gene: TRBJ2-4
abundance: .
len: 14
CDR3aa: CASTPSGAKNIQYF
CDR3nt: TGTGCCAGCACCCCTAGCGGGGCCAAAAACATTCAGTACTTC

v_gene: TRBV5-4
d_gene: TRBD2
j_gene: TRBJ2-1
abundance: .
len: 15
CDR3aa: CASSLTSGSYNEQFF
CDR3nt: TGTGCCAGCAGTCTGACTAGCGGGAGTTACAATGAGCAGTTCTTC

v_gene: TRBV7-6
d_gene: TRBD2
j_gene: TRBJ2-1
abundance: once
len: 19
CDR3aa: CASSLRQGLAGGPYNEQFF
CDR3nt: TGTGCCAGCAGCTTACGCCAGGGACTAGCGGGGGGCCCCTACAATGAGCAGTTCTTC

v_gene: TRBV3-1/TRBV3-2
d_gene: TRBD1
j_gene: TRBJ1-4
abundance: .
len: 17
CDR3aa: CASSQLGQGASSEKLFF
CDR3nt: TGTGCCAGCAGCCAGTTGGGACAGGGGGCGAGTAGTGAAAAACTGTTTTTT

v_gene: TRBV27
d_gene: .
j_gene: TRBJ2-7
abundance: once
len: 13
CDR3aa: CASGARHSYEQYF
CDR3nt: TGTGCCAGCGGCGCGAGACACTCCTACGAGCAGTACTTC

v_gene: TRBV5-1
d_gene: .
j_gene: TRBJ2-7
abundance: .
len: 14
CDR3aa: CASSGGGPNYEQYF
CDR3nt: TGCGCCAGCAGCGGGGGCGGACCGAACTACGAGCAGTACTTC

v_gene: TRBV7-2
d_gene: .
j_gene: TRBJ1-1
abundance: .
len: 13
CDR3aa: CASSLAYSSEAFF
CDR3nt: TGTGCCAGCAGCTTAGCATACAGTAGTGAAGCTTTCTTT

v_gene: TRBV30
d_gene: .
j_gene: TRBJ1-4
abundance: .
len: 14
CDR3aa: CAWRLLADVEELFF
CDR3nt: TGTGCCTGGAGATTACTGGCAGACGTTGAGGAACTGTTTTTT

v_gene: TRBV13
d_gene: TRBD2
j_gene: TRBJ2-1
abundance: .
len: 18
CDR3aa: CASSLSSGWRGEYNEQFF
CDR3nt: TGTGCCAGCAGCTTATCGTCGGGTTGGCGGGGGGAATACAATGAGCAGTTCTTC

v_gene: TRBV5-1
d_gene: .
j_gene: TRBJ2-7
abundance: .
len: 15
CDR3aa: CASSLGSGSDYEQYF
CDR3nt: TGCGCCAGCAGCTTGGGATCAGGATCGGACTACGAGCAGTACTTC

v_gene: TRBV11-2
d_gene: TRBD2
j_gene: TRBJ2-3
abundance: .
len: 15
CDR3aa: CASSLVLAGGDTQYF
CDR3nt: TGTGCCAGCAGCTTAGTACTAGCGGGAGGTGATACGCAGTATTTT

v_gene: TRBV12-3/TRBV12-4
d_gene: .
j_gene: TRBJ1-1
abundance: .
len: 13
CDR3aa: CASSFLPGGILFF
CDR3nt: TGTGCCAGCAGTTTTCTGCCGGGTGGAATTCTCTTCTTT

v_gene: TRBV15
d_gene: TRBD2
j_gene: TRBJ2-3
abundance: .
len: 16
CDR3aa: CATSTRTSLPGDTQYF
CDR3nt: TGTGCCACCAGCACTCGGACTAGCCTTCCGGGAGATACGCAGTATTTT

v_gene: TRBV2
d_gene: TRBD1
j_gene: TRBJ1-6
abundance: .
len: 14
CDR3aa: CASSGTGRTSPLHF
CDR3nt: TGTGCCAGCAGTGGGACAGGGAGGACTTCACCCCTCCACTTT

v_gene: TRBV19
d_gene: TRBD1
j_gene: TRBJ1-2
abundance: .
len: 14
CDR3aa: CASRPGQGNYGYTF
CDR3nt: TGTGCCAGTAGGCCGGGACAGGGAAACTATGGCTACACCTTC

v_gene: TRBV3-1/TRBV3-2
d_gene: .
j_gene: TRBJ2-2
abundance: .
len: 16
CDR3aa: CASSQGRTVNTGELFF
CDR3nt: TGTGCCAGCAGCCAAGGGAGGACAGTTAACACCGGGGAGCTGTTTTTT

v_gene: TRBV6-5
d_gene: TRBD1
j_gene: TRBJ1-5
abundance: once
len: 15
CDR3aa: CASSYSRQGNQPQHF
CDR3nt: TGTGCCAGCAGTTACTCACGACAGGGAAATCAGCCCCAGCATTTT

v_gene: TRBV2
d_gene: TRBD1
j_gene: TRBJ1-3
abundance: .
len: 14
CDR3aa: CASSVGTGVYTIYF
CDR3nt: TGTGCCAGCAGTGTCGGGACAGGGGTCTACACCATATATTTT

v_gene: TRBV10-1
d_gene: TRBD2
j_gene: TRBJ2-3
abundance: .
len: 14
CDR3aa: CASSRLAGTGTQYF
CDR3nt: TGCGCCAGCAGTAGACTAGCGGGTACGGGGACGCAGTATTTT

v_gene: TRBV7-6
d_gene: TRBD1
j_gene: TRBJ1-3
abundance: .
len: 16
CDR3aa: CASSLGTGRSGNTIYF
CDR3nt: TGTGCCAGCAGCTTAGGGACAGGGAGGTCTGGAAACACCATATATTTT

v_gene: TRBV18
d_gene: .
j_gene: TRBJ2-1
abundance: few
len: 17
CDR3aa: CASSPRGSSHQGNEQFF
CDR3nt: TGTGCCAGCTCACCACGGGGATCCAGCCACCAGGGCAATGAGCAGTTCTTC

v_gene: TRBV30
d_gene: TRBD2
j_gene: TRBJ2-1
abundance: once
len: 15
CDR3aa: CAWSLGLAGYNEQFF
CDR3nt: TGTGCCTGGAGCCTGGGACTAGCGGGCTACAATGAGCAGTTCTTC

v_gene: TRBV12-5
d_gene: .
j_gene: TRBJ1-2
abundance: .
len: 15
CDR3aa: CASGPNPGPNYGYTF
CDR3nt: TGTGCTAGTGGCCCCAATCCGGGTCCTAACTATGGCTACACCTTC

v_gene: TRBV11-3
d_gene: .
j_gene: TRBJ1-1
abundance: once
len: 13
CDR3aa: CASSLAPDREAFF
CDR3nt: TGTGCCAGCAGCTTAGCTCCTGACAGAGAAGCTTTCTTT

v_gene: TRBV4-1
d_gene: .
j_gene: TRBJ1-6
abundance: once
len: 15
CDR3aa: CASSQGATGNSPLHF
CDR3nt: TGCGCCAGCAGCCAAGGGGCAACGGGAAATTCACCCCTCCACTTT

v_gene: TRBV6-5
d_gene: .
j_gene: TRBJ1-5
abundance: .
len: 14
CDR3aa: CASRGSGLDQPQHF
CDR3nt: TGTGCCAGCCGCGGGAGTGGGTTGGATCAGCCCCAGCATTTT

v_gene: TRBV7-9
d_gene: .
j_gene: TRBJ2-1
abundance: .
len: 14
CDR3aa: CASSSIRGSDEQFF
CDR3nt: TGTGCCAGCAGCTCAATCAGGGGAAGCGATGAGCAGTTCTTC

v_gene: TRBV29-1
d_gene: .
j_gene: TRBJ2-6
abundance: .
len: 16
CDR3aa: CSVVTTEISGANVLTF
CDR3nt: TGCAGCGTTGTAACGACAGAGATCTCTGGGGCCAACGTCCTGACTTTC